The next 21 T cell receptor beta chains were all read from a single sample in a study of shared clonotypes between healthy human individuals. Sequenced by immunoSEQ multiplex PCR; TCRdb stores in-frame clones only, minus some. This table has about 1.1 million clones, approximately 80% appearing once. What was sequenced was memory CD4+ T cells from PBMCs. Subset here: CD45RA-negative fraction. The receptors stem from a man aged 18-30 years in good health. Some clones in this sample may be carry-over from other donors' samples.

The V call is TRBV27, the J call TRBJ2-7; 8 bases are a match to TRBD1. From germline, CDR1 is MNHEY and CDR2 SMNVEV (reference sequence). Trimming removed 6 bases from V and 4 bases from J; junction bases left unmatched: 5. This CDR3 region has 13 residues. The CDR3 nucleotides are TGTGCCAGCAGCGAGGACAGGGAATACGAGCAGTACTTC. Its translation is CASSEDREYEQYF.

This clone has just one count. The genes are TRBV27 and TRBJ2-7; no clear D. V was shortened by 10 bases and J by 7 bases, with 23 bases between the two germline ends. This CDR3 comprises 14 residues. CDR1 MNHEY and CDR2 SMNVEV come from the germline V gene (reference sequence). CDR3 in amino acids: CATSLVPDAGEQYF. The CDR3 DNA reads as TGTGCCACTTCTTTAGTACCTGACGCTGGAGAGCAGTACTTC.

This chain joins TRBV15 and TRBJ2-1; 8 positions match TRBD2. V gave up 0 bases and J gave up 8 bases; unmatched junction bases: 15. CDR1 is LNHNV and CDR2 is YYDKDF in the germline V gene (reference sequence). The CDR3 consists of 18 residues. CDR3 loop: CATSRDRALLAVVDEQFF. CDR3 sequence (DNA): TGTGCCACCAGCAGAGATAGGGCCCTACTAGCGGTGGTGGATGAGCAGTTCTTC.

The V call is TRBV25-1, the J call TRBJ1-3; 7 bases are shared with TRBD1. The V gene end was trimmed by 2 bases and the J gene end by 3 bases; junction bases not matched to a gene: 4. This CDR3 has 15 residues. CDR1 and CDR2 (germline): MGHDK, SYGVNS. CDR3 loop: CASSEEGAGGNTIYF. CDR3 nucleotides: TGTGCCAGCAGTGAAGAGGGGGCTGGTGGAAACACCATATATTTT.

This clone was picked up one time. The genes are TRBV27 and TRBJ2-7; TRBD1 agrees at 10 bases. With 5 bases clipped from V and 4 bases from J, the junction kept 2 bases outside the gene matches. The germline V gene encodes CDR1 MNHEY and CDR2 SMNVEV (reference sequence). This CDR3 spans 13 amino acids. The CDR3 reads CASSRQGAYEQYF. CDR3 in DNA: TGTGCCAGCAGTCGACAGGGGGCTTACGAGCAGTACTTC.

On this clone: The sample has other DNA sequences that encode this CDR3 too. The CDR3 region has the DNA TGTGCCAGCAGCGCAGTTGCCTCCACAGATACGCAGTATTTT. Amino acids: CASSAVASTDTQYF. The chain uses TRBV9 and TRBJ2-3; no clear D. V was pared by 3 bases and J by 2 bases, with 10 bases between. The CDR3 length is 14 residues. Germline V gene lookup returns CDR1 SGDLS and CDR2 YYNGEE.

This chain joins TRBV28 and TRBJ1-4; a weak D match, TRBD1 (6 bases). The germline V and J ends were trimmed by 4 bases and 10 bases, with 19 bases remaining between them. This CDR3 region has 15 residues. The germline gives CDR1 MDHEN, CDR2 SYDVKM. The CDR3 region is CASSSPGFEGGKLFF. CDR3 coding DNA: TGTGCCAGCAGTTCGCCTGGTTTTGAGGGGGGAAAACTGTTTTTT.

The chain combines TRBV30 with TRBJ2-1; D gene unclear. The CDR3 sequence is 12 residues long. The germline V gene has CDR1 GTSNPN and CDR2 SVGIG (reference sequence). Trimming pared 2 bases from V and 7 bases from J, leaving 9 bases between. The CDR3 DNA follows: TGTGCCTGGAGTTTAATAATGAATGAGCAGTTCTTC. This encodes CAWSLIMNEQFF.

The chain joins TRBV5-4 to TRBJ2-3; 10 bases are shared with TRBD1. Per germline, CDR1 SGHNT and CDR2 YYREEE (reference sequence). V dropped 2 bases and J dropped 6; count of bases not matched to a gene: 3. The CDR3 is 14 residues long. The CDR3 spells CASSFGTGVDTQYF. The CDR3 DNA reads as TGTGCCAGCAGCTTTGGGACAGGGGTGGATACGCAGTATTTT.

The genes are TRBV9 and TRBJ2-5; D might be TRBD1 or TRBD2, each matching 5 bases. This CDR3 is 15 amino acids long. The V end lost 4 bases, the J end lost 5 bases, and 18 bases lay between the germline ends. Germline V gene sequence: CDR1 SGDLS, CDR2 YYNGEE. The CDR3 reads CASSTTGTVGETQYF. DNA of the CDR3: TGTGCCAGCAGCACAACCGGGACGGTGGGGGAGACCCAGTACTTC. Filled out from reference TRBV9 and TRBJ2-5, the complete variable domain reads DSGVTQTPKHLITATGQRVTLRCSPRSGDLSVYWYQQSLDQGLQFLIQYYNGEERAKGNILERFSAQQFPDLHSELNLSSLELGDSALYFCASSTTGTVGETQYFGPGTRLLVL.

V usage is TRBV29-1 and J usage is TRBJ2-1; 8 bases align to TRBD1. The CDR3 has 13 amino acids. The germline V gene encodes CDR1 SQVTM and CDR2 ANQGSEA. V dropped 4 bases and J dropped 12; count of bases not matched to a gene: 11. CDR3 loop: CSVGLGQGRRQFF. The CDR3 coding sequence is TGCAGCGTTGGGCTTGGACAGGGCCGGCGGCAGTTCTTC.

V is TRBV5-6 and J is TRBJ2-3; TRBD2 matches 7 bases. With 0 bases clipped from V and 0 bases from J, the junction kept 4 bases outside the gene matches. The CDR3 is 16 amino acids. Germline CDR1 reads SGHDT; CDR2 reads YYEEEE. The CDR3 loop is CASSLAWGGSTDTQYF. CDR3 nucleotides: TGTGCCAGCAGCTTGGCCTGGGGAGGGAGCACAGATACGCAGTATTTT. Variable domain in full (rest from reference TRBV5-6 and TRBJ2-3): DAGVTQSPTHLIKTRGQQVTLRCSPKSGHDTVSWYQQALGQGPQFIFQYYEEEERQRGNFPDRFSGHQFPNYSSELNVNALLLGDSALYLCASSLAWGGSTDTQYFGPGTRLTVL.

CDR3 amino acids: CSVGYNEQFF. CDR3 sequence (DNA): TGCAGCGTTGGATACAATGAGCAGTTCTTC. The chain combines TRBV29-1 with TRBJ2-1; no reliable D call. V lost 4 bases, J lost 4 bases, and 2 bases lay in between. The length of the CDR3 is 10 residues. Germline V gives CDR1 SQVTM, CDR2 ANQGSEA.

The rearrangement uses TRBV6-5 and TRBJ1-5; D remains unclear. CDR3 size: 15 residues. Germline-derived CDR1 and CDR2 are MNHEY and SVGAGI. V was cut by 0 bases and J by 0 bases, with 6 bases left in between. As DNA, the CDR3 is TGTGCCAGCAGTTACTCGCAGTATAGCAATCAGCCCCAGCATTTT. Translation: CASSYSQYSNQPQHF.

The chain employs TRBV30 and TRBJ2-3; D may be TRBD1 or TRBD2 (6 bases each). The ends were cut back, 5 bases at V and 3 bases at J, with 12 bases in the middle. CDR1 GTSNPN and CDR2 SVGIG come from the germline V gene (reference sequence). CDR3 size: 13 residues. This CDR3 is CAWARGRTDTQYF. In DNA, the CDR3 is TGTGCCTGGGCTAGGGGGAGGACAGATACGCAGTATTTT. Looking up the rest from reference TRBV30 and TRBJ2-3 gives the full variable domain: SQTIHQWPATLVQPVGSPLSLECTVEGTSNPNLYWYRQAAGRGLQLLFYSVGIGQISSEVPQNLSASRPQDRQFILSSKKLLLSDSGFYLCAWARGRTDTQYFGPGTRLTVL.

The chain is built from TRBV4-2 and TRBJ2-1; 9 bases map to TRBD2. Germline CDR1 reads LGHNA; CDR2 reads YNFKEQ. V shed 0 bases and J 10 bases; nucleotides not matched to a gene: 10. The CDR3 consists of 16 residues. The CDR3 DNA sequence: TGTGCCAGCAGCCAAGAGGGTTTGGCGGGAGGGGGGGAGCAGTTCTTC. Its protein product is CASSQEGLAGGGEQFF.

The chain is built from TRBV7-8 and TRBJ2-3; TRBD2 aligns across 9 bases. V was pared by 5 bases and J by 5 bases, with 17 bases of the junction left unmatched. The CDR3 consists of 18 residues. Germline values: CDR1 SGHVS, CDR2 FQNEAQ. Here the CDR3 DNA reads TGTGCCAGCAGCCCCAACGCGGCGACTAGCGGAGTAGGAGATACGCAGTATTTT. As protein: CASSPNAATSGVGDTQYF.

This chain links TRBV5-1 with TRBJ2-2; D tentatively reads TRBD1 or TRBD2 (6 bases each). This CDR3 has 15 amino acids. From germline, CDR1 is SGHRS and CDR2 YFSETQ. V gave up 1 base and J gave up 6 bases, with 13 bases separating them. The CDR3 here is CASSLPQGGAGELFF. The CDR3 coding sequence is TGCGCCAGCAGCTTGCCACAGGGAGGCGCCGGGGAGCTGTTTTTT.

This clone was observed a handful of times. The V and J genes are TRBV7-2 and TRBJ1-5, with unresolved D. Germline V gene data show CDR1 as SGHTA and CDR2 as FQGNSA. Trimming removed 1 base at V and 8 bases at J, with 12 bases between. This CDR3 has 14 amino acids. The CDR3, as DNA: TGTGCCAGCAGCTTAGGCTTGGGAACGGAGCCCCAGCATTTT. This gives the protein CASSLGLGTEPQHF.

The rearrangement links TRBV5-1 to TRBJ2-1, with 11 bases lining up with TRBD1. J gave up 6 bases and V 4 bases, and 3 bases lay outside the gene matches. Germline V gives CDR1 SGHRS, CDR2 YFSETQ. The CDR3 length is 14 residues. CDR3 nucleotide sequence: TGCGCCAGCAGCGGACAGGGGGCCTTCAATGAGCAGTTCTTC. This translates into CASSGQGAFNEQFF.

This chain links TRBV11-2 with TRBJ2-1; D possibly corresponds to TRBD1 (5 bases). The CDR3 spans 15 residues. CDR1 is SGHAT, CDR2 FQNNGV, per germline. V shed 0 bases and J shed 4 bases, with 10 bases lying between them. For the CDR3, the DNA is TGTGCCAGCAGCTTAGATAACCAGGGATACAATGAGCAGTTCTTC. This sequence encodes CASSLDNQGYNEQFF.